These 16 T cell receptor beta chains share one sample of origin, sequenced in a study of identical twins. TCRdb reanalysed the 5' RACE reads using MiXCR and keeps one entry per CDR3 protein. The sample has approximately 550,000 distinct CDR3 sequences, around 20% seen once. In addition, the sample was reused for a study of yellow fever vaccine responses in identical twins.

The material sequenced was CD4+ T cells sorted from blood. Receptors originate from a young woman in good health.

The chain recombines TRBV28 with TRBJ2-5; 10 nucleotides align to TRBD1. CDR1 is MDHEN and CDR2 is SYDVKM in the germline V gene. The CDR3 runs 16 residues. V dropped 4 bases and J dropped 5; count of bases not matched to a gene: 10. The CDR3 DNA is TGTGCCAGCAGTTCCGCCGGGACAGGGGTTAGGGAGACCCAGTACTTC. Translating it yields CASSSAGTGVRETQYF. Together with reference TRBV28 and TRBJ2-5, the CDR3 gives the full variable domain: DVKVTQSSRYLVKRTGEKVFLECVQDMDHENMFWYRQDPGLGLRLIYFSYDVKMKEKGDIPEGYSVSREKKERFSLILESASTNQTSMYLCASSSAGTGVRETQYFGPGTRLLVL.

This clonotype was recorded a few times. The chain combines TRBV12-3 or TRBV12-4 with TRBJ2-5; D ambiguous. V was clipped by 5 bases and J by 1 base, with 14 bases between them. The CDR3 runs 15 residues. CDR3: CASSPNGRSQETQYF. CDR3 DNA: TGTGCCAGCAGTCCGAATGGCCGTAGCCAAGAGACCCAGTACTTC.

The chain combines TRBV12-5 with TRBJ1-2, with 7 bases lining up with TRBD1. The CDR3 runs 13 residues. Germline-derived CDR1 and CDR2 are LGHNT and FRNRAP. The trim removed 3 bases at V and 4 bases at J, leaving 2 bases unmatched. CDR3 coding DNA: TGTGCTAGTGGTTTACAGGGGATCTATGGCTACACCTTC. Translated, it gives CASGLQGIYGYTF. The full variable domain, completed using reference TRBV12-5 and TRBJ1-2, is DARVTQTPRHKVTEMGQEVTMRCQPILGHNTVFWYRQTMMQGLELLAYFRNRAPLDDSGMPKDRFSAEMPDATLATLKIQPSEPRDSAVYFCASGLQGIYGYTFGSGTRLTVV.

This clonotype was seen a few times. The chain joins TRBV5-1 to TRBJ1-2, with TRBD1 identical over 8 bases. Germline CDR1 SGHRS, CDR2 YFSETQ. The CDR3 sequence is 15 residues long. After removal of 6 bases from V and 0 bases from J, the junction contained 7 bases not matched to a gene. The CDR3 region has the DNA TGCGCCAGCACTCTGGGGACAGGAGCTAACTATGGCTACACCTTC. It translates to CASTLGTGANYGYTF.

The sample holds a few counts of this clonotype. The gene calls are TRBV6-1 and TRBJ2-2; possibly TRBD2 for D (5 bases). This CDR3 is 16 amino acids long. The V gene's germline CDR1 is MNHNS and CDR2 SASEGT. V was pared by 6 bases and J by 4 bases, with 18 bases between. As DNA, the CDR3 is TGTGCCAGCAGCCCCCTCACTAGATTGACCACCGGGGAGCTGTTTTTT. It translates to CASSPLTRLTTGELFF.

V usage is TRBV15 and J usage is TRBJ2-1; unclear D gene. V gave up 0 bases and J gave up 8 bases, with 5 bases separating them. CDR3 size: 12 residues. CDR1 and CDR2 (germline): LNHNV, YYDKDF (reference sequence). The CDR3: CATSRDFDEQFF. In nucleotides, the CDR3 is TGTGCCACCAGCAGAGATTTTGATGAGCAGTTCTTC. Using reference TRBV15 and TRBJ2-1 for the parts outside the CDR3, the full variable domain is DAMVIQNPRYQVTQFGKPVTLSCSQTLNHNVMYWYQQKSSQAPKLLFHYYDKDFNNEADTPDNFQSRRPNTSFCFLDIRSPGLGDTAMYLCATSRDFDEQFFGPGTRLTVL.

The chain uses TRBV7-6 and TRBJ1-6; possibly TRBD1 for D (5 bases). In germline, CDR1 is SGHVS, CDR2 FNYEAQ. This CDR3 is built from 15 residues. The V end lost 0 bases, the J end lost 10 bases, and 13 bases lay between the germline ends. Here the CDR3 DNA reads TGTGCCAGCAGCTTAGCGGGGCCCTTGAACTCACCCCTCCACTTT. Its protein is CASSLAGPLNSPLHF.

The chain carries TRBV5-1 and TRBJ2-6; tentatively, D is TRBD1 (5 bases). The V end was cut by 1 base, the J end by 0 bases, with 11 bases between. This CDR3 has 17 amino acids. Germline V gives CDR1 SGHRS, CDR2 YFSETQ. The CDR3 spells CASSLRQGSSGANVLTF. The CDR3 DNA reads TGCGCCAGCAGCTTGAGGCAGGGCAGCTCTGGGGCCAACGTCCTGACTTTC. The full variable domain, its missing parts supplied by reference TRBV5-1 and TRBJ2-6, is KAGVTQTPRYLIKTRGQQVTLSCSPISGHRSVSWYQQTPGQGLQFLFEYFSETQRNKGNFPGRFSGRQFSNSRSEMNVSTLELGDSALYLCASSLRQGSSGANVLTFGAGSRLTVL.

Only a few counts were recorded for this clonotype. This rearrangement joins TRBV5-5 to TRBJ1-5; maybe TRBD1 (5 bases). The germline V and J ends were trimmed by 2 bases and 3 bases, with 9 bases remaining between them. This CDR3 is built from 14 residues. Germline CDR1 and CDR2: SGHKS and YYEKEE (reference sequence). CDR3 sequence: CASSLGGANQPQHF. CDR3 coding DNA: TGTGCCAGCAGCTTAGGTGGGGCCAATCAGCCCCAGCATTTT. The variable domain in full, completed from reference TRBV5-5 and TRBJ1-5, reads DAGVTQSPTHLIKTRGQQVTLRCSPISGHKSVSWYQQVLGQGPQFIFQYYEKEERGRGNFPDRFSARQFPNYSSELNVNALLLGDSALYLCASSLGGANQPQHFGDGTRLSIL.

This clonotype appeared a few times. The chain joins TRBV10-1 to TRBJ1-1; TRBD1 might be the D (6 bases). This CDR3 contains 13 residues. V lost 3 bases, J lost 5 bases, and 10 bases lay in between. CDR1 is WNHNN and CDR2 is SYGVQD in the germline V gene (reference sequence). CDR3 nucleotide sequence: TGCGCCAGCAGTGATCCAGGGGATACTGAAGCTTTCTTT. Amino acid sequence: CASSDPGDTEAFF.

This clonotype was observed a few times. The gene calls are TRBV5-1 and TRBJ1-2; 8 bases are a match to TRBD1. CDR3 size: 13 residues. Germline V CDR1 and CDR2: SGHRS, YFSETQ. J was trimmed by 4 bases and V by 4 bases; bases with no gene match: 3. CDR3 nucleotide sequence: TGCGCCAGCAGCCAGGGACAGGTCTATGGCTACACCTTC. This codes for CASSQGQVYGYTF.

J is TRBJ2-1 and V is TRBV12-3 or TRBV12-4, with TRBD2 identical over 8 bases. V dropped 2 bases and J dropped 8; count of bases not matched to a gene: 14. This CDR3 is 17 amino acids long. In DNA, the CDR3 is TGTGCCAGCAGTTTACAATTGAGGACTAGCTTAGGCGATGAGCAGTTCTTC. Its translation is CASSLQLRTSLGDEQFF.

The chain carries TRBV27 and TRBJ2-7; TRBD2 matches 13 bases. CDR1 and CDR2 (germline): MNHEY, SMNVEV (reference sequence). The CDR3 extends over 21 amino acids. Trimming cost V 5 bases and J 4 bases; bases outside gene matches: 23. The CDR3 loop is CASSGVRTGTSGIFLFYEQYF. The CDR3 bases are TGTGCCAGCAGTGGCGTTCGAACCGGGACTAGCGGGATTTTCCTTTTTTACGAGCAGTACTTC.

J is TRBJ2-1 and V is TRBV4-2; no firm D call. The ends were cut back, 2 bases at V and 0 bases at J, with 8 bases in the middle. From germline, CDR1 is LGHNA and CDR2 YNFKEQ. This CDR3 is 15 amino acids long. CDR3 protein: CASSQPASSYNEQFF. CDR3 coding DNA: TGTGCCAGCAGCCAACCTGCGAGCTCCTACAATGAGCAGTTCTTC.

The rearrangement joins TRBV5-1 to TRBJ2-7; 7 nucleotides align to TRBD2. Trimming took 4 bases from V and 7 from J; bases not matched to a gene: 8. Germline loops: CDR1 SGHRS, CDR2 YFSETQ. The CDR3 contains 13 residues. CDR3 in DNA: TGCGCCAGCAGCGCGGGACCGGGAGGAGAGCAGTACTTC. It yields the protein CASSAGPGGEQYF.

CDR3: CASRRTGGFNYGYTF. CDR3 sequence (DNA): TGTGCCAGCAGGAGGACGGGGGGGTTTAACTATGGCTACACCTTC. The V call is TRBV25-1, the J call TRBJ1-2; tentative D call: TRBD1 (5 bases). Germline V gene data show CDR1 as MGHDK and CDR2 as SYGVNS. Trimming took off 6 bases at V and 1 base at J, with 15 bases between the two ends. The CDR3 sequence is 15 residues long.